This T cell receptor (beta chain) was sequenced for a study of glioma-infiltrating T cells. Study-level information: Glioma patients had dexamethasone for six or fewer days before surgery. Some 1 million peripheral T cells were targeted at roughly 4- to 11-fold coverage. The study's findings and limits: Signature shared blood CDR3 motifs were enriched in low-divergence and depleted in high-divergence patients. Above-expected tissue-blood divergence occurred in all gliomas, most in low-grade ones.

This clonotype was counted a few times. The antigen is not known. TCR alpha and beta CDR3 regions were amplified from RNA using iRepertoire nested multiplex PCR. MiXCR, run by TCRdb on the multiplex PCR reads, gives a single entry per CDR3 protein. The sample contains about 400,000 distinct CDR3 sequences, about two fifths of which appear only once. Germline V CDR1 and CDR2: MNHEY, SMNVEV (reference sequence). CDR3 length: 15 residues. Trimming took off 1 base at V and 4 bases at J, with 13 bases between the two ends. The sequence was collected from a human donor with low-grade glioma or glioblastoma, undergoing nonglioma brain surgery, or in good health (not recorded which). The gene calls are TRBV27 and TRBJ1-2; D call uncertain. What was sequenced was glioma tissue, nonneoplastic brain tissue, or PBMCs (not recorded which). The CDR3 coding sequence is TGTGCCAGCAGTTTATACTTTCCAGGCCCCTATGGCTACACCTTC. Amino acids: CASSLYFPGPYGYTF.